This record concerns one TCR beta chain sequence. Its cognate antigen is unknown. Deep-level settings were used for running the assay. As handled by the study authors: Junction-only sequences without quality scores were provided by ImmunoSEQ, so filtering was different. TCRdb's copy holds only in-frame clones and misses some; the assay was immunoSEQ multiplex PCR. V and J calls plus clone size are reproduced from that table; the DNA served to infer D and trimming. The data contain approximately 2.4 million clones, about 94% of them singletons. The data originate from a study of shared clonotypes between healthy human individuals. Study findings and constraints: The genetic and exposure-history diversity represented was limited by few donors.

Germline V gene sequence: CDR1 GTSNPN, CDR2 SVGIG (reference sequence). The V end lost 1 base, the J end lost 3 bases, and 10 bases lay between the germline ends. The CDR3 has 14 residues. This clonotype was sampled from a man aged 18 to 30 in good health. The rearrangement uses TRBV30 and TRBJ1-5, with D hard to call. Sequenced: naive CD4+ T cells sorted from blood. Subset meaning: CD45RA+ positively selected. The CDR3, as DNA: TGTGCCTGGAGTGAGCAGGCCTACAATCAGCCCCAGCATTTT. This gives the protein CAWSEQAYNQPQHF.